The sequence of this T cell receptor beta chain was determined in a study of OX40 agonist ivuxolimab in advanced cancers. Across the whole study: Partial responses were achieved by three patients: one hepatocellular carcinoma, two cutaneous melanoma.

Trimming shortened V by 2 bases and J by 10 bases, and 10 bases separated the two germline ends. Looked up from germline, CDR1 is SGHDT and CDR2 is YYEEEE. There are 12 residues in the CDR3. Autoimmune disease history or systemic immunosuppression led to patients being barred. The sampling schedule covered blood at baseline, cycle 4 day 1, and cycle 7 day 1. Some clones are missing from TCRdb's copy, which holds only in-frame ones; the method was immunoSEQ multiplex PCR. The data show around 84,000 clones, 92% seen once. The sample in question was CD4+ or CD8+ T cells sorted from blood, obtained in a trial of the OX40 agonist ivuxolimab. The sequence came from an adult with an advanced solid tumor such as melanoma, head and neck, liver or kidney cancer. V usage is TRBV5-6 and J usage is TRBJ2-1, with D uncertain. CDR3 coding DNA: TGTGCCAGCAGCTTTATGGACGGCGAGCAGTTCTTC. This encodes CASSFMDGEQFF.